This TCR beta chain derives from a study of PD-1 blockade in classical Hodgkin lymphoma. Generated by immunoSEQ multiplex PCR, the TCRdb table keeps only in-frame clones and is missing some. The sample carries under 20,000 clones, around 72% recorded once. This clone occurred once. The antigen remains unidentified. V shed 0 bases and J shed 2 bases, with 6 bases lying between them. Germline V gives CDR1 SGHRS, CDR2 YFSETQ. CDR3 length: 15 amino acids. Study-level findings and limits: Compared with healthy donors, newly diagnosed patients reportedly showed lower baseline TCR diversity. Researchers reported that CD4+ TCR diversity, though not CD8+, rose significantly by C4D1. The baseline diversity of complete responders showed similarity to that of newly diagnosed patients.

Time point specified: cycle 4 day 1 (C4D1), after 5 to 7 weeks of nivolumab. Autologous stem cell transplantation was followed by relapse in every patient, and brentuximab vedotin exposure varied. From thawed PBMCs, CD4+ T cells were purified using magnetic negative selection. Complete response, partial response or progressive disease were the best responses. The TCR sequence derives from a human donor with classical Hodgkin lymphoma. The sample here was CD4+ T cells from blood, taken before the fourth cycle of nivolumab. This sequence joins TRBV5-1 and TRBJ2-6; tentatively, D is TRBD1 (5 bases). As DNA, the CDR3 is TGCGCCAGCAGCTTGGAACAGGCTGGGGCCAACGTCCTGACTTTC. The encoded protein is CASSLEQAGANVLTF.